Sequencing of this T cell receptor beta chain was carried out in a study of T cells in severe cutaneous drug reactions. Study-wide context: The culprit drug was assigned by the Naranjo and ALDEN algorithms.

Study-level findings and limits: TRBV12-4 use rose strongly in carbamazepine-induced Stevens-Johnson syndrome or toxic epidermal necrolysis, averaging about 30% in blister cells and approximately 5% in PBMC.

Regarding this clonotype: Its antigen remains unknown.

In germline, CDR1 is DFQATT, CDR2 SNEGSKA (reference sequence). The CDR3 has 14 residues. The donors had carbamazepine-induced Stevens-Johnson syndrome or toxic epidermal necrolysis. Libraries were made by iRepertoire multiplex PCR with TCR subtype-specific primers for bulk and single-cell sequencing. TCRdb re-called the multiplex PCR reads and shows each CDR3 protein once, DNA omitted. The sample's table shows about 6,600 distinct CDR3 sequences. This receptor was identified in a human donor with toxic epidermal necrolysis, a severe cutaneous drug reaction. This chain links TRBV20-1 with TRBJ1-5. The sample was cells from a skin blister. The CDR3 sequence is CSASDGYSNQPQHF.